A single sample gave rise to the 18 T cell receptor beta chains below, sequenced in a study of cytomegalovirus exposure and HLA in healthy donors. Use of 60 Vbeta and 13 Jbeta primers characterized the PCR. Sequenced by immunoSEQ multiplex PCR; TCRdb stores in-frame clones only, minus some. Found here are 150,000 to 200,000 clones, approximately 80% of them singletons; the top ten hold 6.5% to 9%. The sequenced sample was PBMCs. The receptors shown here come from a middle-aged woman in good health and CMV-seropositive.

The chain is built from TRBV6-1 and TRBJ1-1; tentatively, D is TRBD1 (5 bases). The CDR3 contains 15 residues. The germline gives CDR1 MNHNS, CDR2 SASEGT. With 3 bases removed from V and 0 bases from J, the gap between germline ends came to 11 bases. The CDR3 region is CASSDRRQMNTEAFF. CDR3 nucleotide sequence: TGTGCCAGCAGTGATAGGCGACAGATGAACACTGAAGCTTTCTTT.

The CDR3 coding sequence is TGTGCCATTCGGGACAGGGCTGATACGCAGTATTTT. It encodes CAIRDRADTQYF. The J gene is TRBJ2-3, the V gene TRBV10-3, with TRBD1 matching over 9 bases. J gave up 6 bases and V 9 bases, and 4 bases lay outside the gene matches. CDR3 length: 12 amino acids. Germline V gives CDR1 ENHRY, CDR2 SYGVKD.

The genes are TRBV9 and TRBJ2-1; 8 positions match TRBD2. Germline V gene sequence: CDR1 SGDLS, CDR2 YYNGEE. The CDR3 is 15 residues long. J lost 6 bases, V lost 0 bases, and 5 bases had no gene match. Here the CDR3 DNA reads TGTGCCAGCAGCGTAGCGGGGGGGCAGCGCAATGAGCAGTTCTTC. It codes for CASSVAGGQRNEQFF.

The chain employs TRBV2 and TRBJ2-3; perhaps TRBD1 as D (5 bases). V was pared by 11 bases and J by 0 bases, with 12 bases between. The CDR3 runs to 13 residues. CDR1 and CDR2 (germline): SNHLY, FYNNEI. CDR3 nucleotides: TGTGCCTCCTCTGGGGCTAGCACAGATACGCAGTATTTT. Its protein product is CASSGASTDTQYF.

J is TRBJ1-3 and V is TRBV6-5, with TRBD1 matching over 7 bases. The germline CDR1 and CDR2 sequences are MNHEY and SVGAGI. This CDR3 region has 15 residues. The junction had 6 bases not matched to a gene; V was cut back by 6 bases and J by 1 base. The CDR3 coding sequence is TGTGCCAGCAGGAAGGGGGCTGGGTCTGGAAACACCATATATTTT. Its translation is CASRKGAGSGNTIYF.

This clone has only one observation. The genes are TRBV2 and TRBJ2-7, with D possibly matching TRBD2 (6 bases). The germline V gene has CDR1 SNHLY and CDR2 FYNNEI. Trimming left V 2 bases short and J 6 bases short, with 14 bases between. This CDR3 comprises 14 residues. Here the CDR3 DNA reads TGTGCCAGCAGTGAATGGAGGGACGGGGGCGAGCAGTACTTC. It is translated as CASSEWRDGGEQYF.

The CDR3 DNA is TGTGCCAGCAGTGAAGCTCAGGAGGGACATCAGCCCCAGCATTTT. This encodes CASSEAQEGHQPQHF. The rearrangement joins TRBV6-1 to TRBJ1-5; tentatively, D is TRBD1 (5 bases). The germline V and J ends were trimmed by 0 bases and 5 bases, with 11 bases remaining between them. The CDR3 sequence is 15 residues long. In germline, CDR1 is MNHNS, CDR2 SASEGT.

The CDR3 sequence: CASSQDGQGRYNEQFF. For the CDR3, the DNA is TGCGCCAGCAGCCAAGATGGCCAGGGGCGCTACAATGAGCAGTTCTTC. This rearrangement joins TRBV4-3 to TRBJ2-1; tentative D call: TRBD1 (6 bases). In germline, CDR1 is LGHNA, CDR2 YSLEER. V lost 0 bases and J lost 3, with 12 bases in between. This CDR3 region has 16 residues.

V gene TRBV6-1 combines with J gene TRBJ1-1; 8 bases fit TRBD1. There are 15 residues in the CDR3. V lost 5 bases and J lost 1; bases outside the gene matches: 6. Looked up from germline, CDR1 is MNHNS and CDR2 is SASEGT. The CDR3 region is CASSLNRGGNTEAFF. The DNA for the CDR3 is TGTGCCAGCAGTCTCAACAGGGGGGGGAACACTGAAGCTTTCTTT.

CDR3 DNA: TGTGCCAGCAGCTTCCAGGGTTGGTCTGGAAACACCATATATTTT. This translates into CASSFQGWSGNTIYF. The chain has TRBV7-2 and TRBJ1-3; possibly TRBD1 for D (5 bases). Trimming removed 3 bases from V and 1 base from J, with 10 bases in between. This CDR3 is 15 amino acids long. Germline V CDR1 and CDR2: SGHTA, FQGNSA.

Concerning this clone itself: Other DNA sequences of this sample code for an identical CDR3. The chain employs TRBV5-1 and TRBJ2-3; 9 bases are a match to TRBD1. Germline loops: CDR1 SGHRS, CDR2 YFSETQ. This CDR3 is built from 14 residues. V shed 0 bases, J shed 5 bases, and the junction held 1 base outside the gene matches. This chain's CDR3 is CASSLGQGEDTQYF. The CDR3 coding sequence is TGCGCCAGCAGCTTGGGACAGGGGGAAGATACGCAGTATTTT.

The chain links TRBV25-1 to TRBJ1-1; 10 positions match TRBD1. The J segment lost 1 base and the V segment lost 5 bases, leaving 7 bases of the junction unmatched. Germline-derived CDR1 and CDR2 are MGHDK and SYGVNS. The CDR3 loop spans 16 amino acids. The CDR3 bases are TGTGCCAGCAGTCGCCCTCGACAGGGGGCGAACACTGAAGCTTTCTTT. Translating gives CASSRPRQGANTEAFF.

The chain is built from TRBV11-3 and TRBJ2-3, with D tentatively TRBD2 (5 bases). Between the trimmed V and J ends, which lost 5 bases and 4 bases, there was a span of 13 bases. Germline V gene sequence: CDR1 SGHNT, CDR2 YENEEA. The CDR3 contains 14 residues. The CDR3 nucleotides read TGTGCCAGCAGCCGTTCTAGCTTCTCAGATACGCAGTATTTT. This translates into CASSRSSFSDTQYF.

V usage is TRBV30 and J usage is TRBJ1-3; D uncertain. The germline CDR1 and CDR2 sequences are GTSNPN and SVGIG (reference sequence). With 5 bases removed from V and 0 bases from J, the gap between germline ends came to 8 bases. The CDR3 covers 13 residues. CDR3 nucleotides: TGTGCCTGGGCTGACAACTCTGGAAACACCATATATTTT. It encodes CAWADNSGNTIYF.

This clone was found a few times. The DNA of the CDR3 is TGTGCCAGCAGTTTAGGCCCCGGGGCGGGGACCACTGAAGCTTTCTTT. Protein product: CASSLGPGAGTTEAFF. V and J are TRBV28 and TRBJ1-1, with D possibly being TRBD1 (5 bases). The CDR3 length is 16 residues. Germline V gene data show CDR1 as MDHEN and CDR2 as SYDVKM. The V end lost 2 bases, the J end lost 4 bases, and 17 bases lay between the germline ends.

This chain uses TRBV14 with TRBJ2-4; unclear D gene. The CDR3 has 14 residues. The V gene lost 0 bases and the J gene lost 0 bases, with 3 bases spanning the gap. CDR1 and CDR2 from the germline V gene are SGHDN and FVKESK. Here the CDR3 DNA reads TGTGCCAGCAGCCAAGACCTAGCCAAAAACATTCAGTACTTC. It yields the protein CASSQDLAKNIQYF.

The rearrangement joins TRBV5-6 to TRBJ1-4, with a tentative D call TRBD1 (6 bases). From germline, CDR1 is SGHDT and CDR2 YYEEEE. V lost 2 bases to trimming and J lost 10 bases, with 21 bases between them. The CDR3 length is 16 residues. CDR3 DNA sequence: TGTGCCAGCAGCTTTAGGGGGGGGCCATCGTCAGGAAAACTGTTTTTT. Translation gives CASSFRGGPSSGKLFF. Variable domain in full (rest from reference TRBV5-6 and TRBJ1-4): DAGVTQSPTHLIKTRGQQVTLRCSPKSGHDTVSWYQQALGQGPQFIFQYYEEEERQRGNFPDRFSGHQFPNYSSELNVNALLLGDSALYLCASSFRGGPSSGKLFFGSGTQLSVL.

A single count supports this clone. V and J are TRBV7-3 and TRBJ2-1, with TRBD2 matching over 8 bases. With 7 bases clipped from V and 1 base from J, the junction kept 9 bases outside the gene matches. The CDR3 is 16 amino acids. The germline V gene has CDR1 SGHTA and CDR2 FQGTGA. The CDR3 region has the DNA TGTGCCAGCACCCCAGCGGGGGTACTATCCTACAATGAGCAGTTCTTC. Translation: CASTPAGVLSYNEQFF.